The source of this TCR beta chain is a study of cytomegalovirus exposure and HLA in healthy donors. Study context: The same platform as the roughly 630 first-cohort repertoires was used for the 100 to 150 validation repertoires, a later analysis reported. Points from the study as a whole: Researchers catalogued 160 or so TCR beta chains as cytomegalovirus-associated. Published work reported that the classifier diagnosed cytomegalovirus status with high specificity and sensitivity.

As to this clone: What it binds is unknown.

The donors were members of the roughly 130-subject validation cohort (separate from the approximately 670-subject first cohort). TCRdb keeps only in-frame clones here, not all; method: immunoSEQ multiplex PCR. The sample comprises approximately 150,000 clones, 91% of which are singletons, and 0.6% to 0.8% rests with the top ten. The sequence derives from a man aged 18 to 35 in good health and CMV-seronegative. Source material: PBMCs.

The CDR3 is CASSVRQGVLANEKLFF. In DNA, the CDR3 is TGTGCCAGCAGCGTCAGACAGGGGGTGTTGGCTAATGAAAAACTGTTTTTT. This chain links TRBV11-3 with TRBJ1-4; 9 bases fit TRBD1. In germline, CDR1 is SGHNT, CDR2 YENEEA. The CDR3 sequence is 17 residues long. Germline trimming cut 5 bases from V and 3 bases from J; bases unmatched to any gene: 10. Combining the CDR3 with reference TRBV11-3 and TRBJ1-4 gives the whole variable domain EAGVVQSPRYKIIEKKQPVAFWCNPISGHNTLYWYLQNLGQGPELLIRYENEEAVDDSQLPKDRFSAERLKGVDSTLKIQPAELGDSAVYLCASSVRQGVLANEKLFFGSGTQLSVL.